The rows below give T cell receptor beta chains drawn from one sample of a study of cytomegalovirus exposure and HLA in healthy donors. Method: immunoSEQ multiplex PCR; TCRdb's copy keeps in-frame clones and lacks some. The sample has around 140,000 clones; around 78% are singletons. The sample taken for sequencing was PBMCs. All receptors derive from a female donor in good health and CMV-seropositive. Each CDR3 is given with its conserved first and last residue. The order of the fields is CDR3 DNA, CDR3 protein, clone size, D gene, J gene, V gene. A D gene is named only where the DNA matches it firmly. Clone sizes are given selectively: once, few, many, or a class where the clone is expanded.

CDR3 DNA: TGTGCCAGCTCACCGGGCCGGGGACAGGAGGCTTTCTTT
CDR3 protein: CASSPGRGQEAFF
clone size: .
D gene: TRBD1
J gene: TRBJ1-1
V gene: TRBV18

CDR3 DNA: TGCAGCGGCTGGGACAGGGGGAACTATGGCTACACCTTC
CDR3 protein: CSGWDRGNYGYTF
clone size: .
D gene: TRBD1
J gene: TRBJ1-2
V gene: TRBV29-1

CDR3 DNA: TGTGCCAGCAGTACCAGACAGGCGGGCAATTCACCCCTCCACTTT
CDR3 protein: CASSTRQAGNSPLHF
clone size: few
D gene: .
J gene: TRBJ1-6
V gene: TRBV28

CDR3 DNA: TGTGCCTGGAGTAGGGGCCGAACTAGCGGGAGGGCTTATGCGCAGTACTTC
CDR3 protein: CAWSRGRTSGRAYAQYF
clone size: .
D gene: TRBD2
J gene: TRBJ2-7
V gene: TRBV30

CDR3 DNA: TGCGCCAGCAGCCCTGGGACAGACTCCAATCAGCCCCAGCATTTT
CDR3 protein: CASSPGTDSNQPQHF
clone size: .
D gene: TRBD1
J gene: TRBJ1-5
V gene: TRBV5-1

CDR3 DNA: TGTGCCAGCAGCGTACAGGGGGGTGTTGGCTACACCTTC
CDR3 protein: CASSVQGGVGYTF
clone size: .
D gene: TRBD1
J gene: TRBJ1-2
V gene: TRBV7-9

CDR3 DNA: TGTGCCAGCAGCTTAGACGGGTACGATGAGCAGTTCTTC
CDR3 protein: CASSLDGYDEQFF
clone size: .
D gene: .
J gene: TRBJ2-1
V gene: TRBV7-2

CDR3 DNA: TGTGCCAGCAGCTTAGTGACAGGGGGCACAGATACGCAGTATTTT
CDR3 protein: CASSLVTGGTDTQYF
clone size: few
D gene: TRBD1
J gene: TRBJ2-3
V gene: TRBV7-7

CDR3 DNA: TGCGCCAGCAGCCAAGGTCCGTATGGCAATCAGCCCCAGCATTTT
CDR3 protein: CASSQGPYGNQPQHF
clone size: .
D gene: .
J gene: TRBJ1-5
V gene: TRBV4-1

CDR3 DNA: TGTGCCAGCAGCCAAGAGCGATATAATGAAAAACTGTTTTTT
CDR3 protein: CASSQERYNEKLFF
clone size: once
D gene: .
J gene: TRBJ1-4
V gene: TRBV14

CDR3 DNA: TGTGCCAGCAGTTTTGTCGGTGGAGATGGCTACACCTTC
CDR3 protein: CASSFVGGDGYTF
clone size: few
D gene: .
J gene: TRBJ1-2
V gene: TRBV28

CDR3 DNA: TGTGCCAGCAGTTTTTTAGCGGGACCCGCTCTAGCCAAAAACATTCAGTACTTC
CDR3 protein: CASSFLAGPALAKNIQYF
clone size: .
D gene: TRBD2
J gene: TRBJ2-4
V gene: TRBV27

CDR3 DNA: TGTGCCAGTAAGGAGACAGGGACTGGCACAGATACGCAGTATTTT
CDR3 protein: CASKETGTGTDTQYF
clone size: .
D gene: .
J gene: TRBJ2-3
V gene: TRBV19

CDR3 DNA: TGTGCCAGCAGTAGGGACTATCCAGGAAACACCGGGGAGCTGTTTTTT
CDR3 protein: CASSRDYPGNTGELFF
clone size: .
D gene: TRBD2
J gene: TRBJ2-2
V gene: TRBV6-4

CDR3 DNA: TGTGCCAGCAGCTCACAGGGGATTCAAGGCTACACCTTC
CDR3 protein: CASSSQGIQGYTF
clone size: .
D gene: TRBD1
J gene: TRBJ1-2
V gene: TRBV5-6

CDR3 DNA: TGTGCCAGCAGCTTGGGGACTAGGGGGGCAGGTACGCAGTATTTT
CDR3 protein: CASSLGTRGAGTQYF
clone size: .
D gene: .
J gene: TRBJ2-3
V gene: TRBV5-8

CDR3 DNA: TGTGCCAGCAAGATACAGGGGACCACTGAAGCTTTCTTT
CDR3 protein: CASKIQGTTEAFF
clone size: .
D gene: TRBD1
J gene: TRBJ1-1
V gene: TRBV6-6

CDR3 DNA: TGTGCCACCGCGGGGGGGGCCTTAGGAAATGAGCAGTTCTTC
CDR3 protein: CATAGGALGNEQFF
clone size: once
D gene: TRBD2
J gene: TRBJ2-1
V gene: TRBV15

CDR3 DNA: TGCGCCAGCAGCGAAACAGGGAACTATGGCTACACCTTC
CDR3 protein: CASSETGNYGYTF
clone size: .
D gene: .
J gene: TRBJ1-2
V gene: TRBV5-1

CDR3 DNA: TGTGCCAGCAGCTCAGAGGGGGCCCCGAACACTGAAGCTTTCTTT
CDR3 protein: CASSSEGAPNTEAFF
clone size: once
D gene: TRBD1
J gene: TRBJ1-1
V gene: TRBV9

CDR3 DNA: TGTGCCTGGAGTACGGCAGGGGGTGAAAAACTGTTTTTT
CDR3 protein: CAWSTAGGEKLFF
clone size: few
D gene: TRBD1
J gene: TRBJ1-4
V gene: TRBV30

CDR3 DNA: TGTGCCAGCAGGCCTACAGAGCACTATGGCTACACCTTC
CDR3 protein: CASRPTEHYGYTF
clone size: .
D gene: .
J gene: TRBJ1-2
V gene: TRBV7-9

CDR3 DNA: TGTGCCAGCAGTTACTTACAGTCCTACAATGAGCAGTTCTTC
CDR3 protein: CASSYLQSYNEQFF
clone size: .
D gene: .
J gene: TRBJ2-1
V gene: TRBV6-5

CDR3 DNA: TGTGCCAGCAGCCCTCATTCCAAGGGGTATGGCTACACCTTC
CDR3 protein: CASSPHSKGYGYTF
clone size: .
D gene: .
J gene: TRBJ1-2
V gene: TRBV14

CDR3 DNA: TGTGCCAGCAGCTTGGAATGGGTTAGCGGGGGCCAAGAGACCCAGTACTTC
CDR3 protein: CASSLEWVSGGQETQYF
clone size: .
D gene: TRBD2
J gene: TRBJ2-5
V gene: TRBV5-4

CDR3 DNA: TGTGCCAGCAGTGCTCTACAGGGACAACCATTGTACTTC
CDR3 protein: CASSALQGQPLYF
clone size: .
D gene: .
J gene: TRBJ2-7
V gene: TRBV6-5

CDR3 DNA: TGTGCCACCAAAAACCGAGGGAATGACCAGCCCCAGCATTTT
CDR3 protein: CATKNRGNDQPQHF
clone size: .
D gene: .
J gene: TRBJ1-5
V gene: TRBV18

CDR3 DNA: TGTGCCAGCAGCTTAGGAGGGCGGGAGGGATGGAATACGCAGTATTTT
CDR3 protein: CASSLGGREGWNTQYF
clone size: .
D gene: TRBD2
J gene: TRBJ2-3
V gene: TRBV7-6

CDR3 DNA: TGTGCCAGCAGCCCAAGCGGGGGGGCCATTAACGAGCAGTACTTC
CDR3 protein: CASSPSGGAINEQYF
clone size: .
D gene: TRBD2
J gene: TRBJ2-7
V gene: TRBV7-2

CDR3 DNA: TGTGCCAGCTCACCACCATGGGACAGGGTAGTGCAGTACTTC
CDR3 protein: CASSPPWDRVVQYF
clone size: .
D gene: TRBD1
J gene: TRBJ2-7
V gene: TRBV18

CDR3 DNA: TGTGCCAGCAGCTTGGGACCCGGGACTCAATACGAGCAGTACTTC
CDR3 protein: CASSLGPGTQYEQYF
clone size: .
D gene: .
J gene: TRBJ2-7
V gene: TRBV5-5

CDR3 DNA: TGTGCCAGCACCACAGGGACGGGAGGCTACACCTTC
CDR3 protein: CASTTGTGGYTF
clone size: .
D gene: .
J gene: TRBJ1-2
V gene: TRBV2

CDR3 DNA: TGTGCCAGCAGCCCTCAGCGGCAAGAGACCCAGTACTTC
CDR3 protein: CASSPQRQETQYF
clone size: once
D gene: .
J gene: TRBJ2-5
V gene: TRBV7-3

CDR3 DNA: TGTGCCTTCCGTCCCGGGACTAGCACAGATACGCAGTATTTT
CDR3 protein: CAFRPGTSTDTQYF
clone size: few
D gene: .
J gene: TRBJ2-3
V gene: TRBV30

CDR3 DNA: TGTGCCAGCAGTGGACAGGGGAACCTTCTTTTTGACACTGAAGCTTTCTTT
CDR3 protein: CASSGQGNLLFDTEAFF
clone size: .
D gene: TRBD1
J gene: TRBJ1-1
V gene: TRBV6-1

CDR3 DNA: TGTGCCAGCAGCTTATGGGACAGGGACAATGAGCAGTTCTTC
CDR3 protein: CASSLWDRDNEQFF
clone size: .
D gene: TRBD1
J gene: TRBJ2-1
V gene: TRBV7-2

CDR3 DNA: TGCGCCAGCAGCTTGACGGACAGGGCCTACGAGCAGTACTTC
CDR3 protein: CASSLTDRAYEQYF
clone size: .
D gene: TRBD1
J gene: TRBJ2-7
V gene: TRBV5-1

CDR3 DNA: TGTGCCTGGAGTGTACCAGGGATTTATGGCTACCCCTTC
CDR3 protein: CAWSVPGIYGYPF
clone size: .
D gene: .
J gene: TRBJ1-2
V gene: TRBV30

CDR3 DNA: TGTGCCAGCAGCTTAGGTTTCGGTGGGGCAGACATTCAGTACTTC
CDR3 protein: CASSLGFGGADIQYF
clone size: .
D gene: .
J gene: TRBJ2-4
V gene: TRBV7-9

CDR3 DNA: TGTGCCAGCAGTGAAGCCCAGAGCCGACAGCGAAACTATGGCTACACCTTC
CDR3 protein: CASSEAQSRQRNYGYTF
clone size: .
D gene: .
J gene: TRBJ1-2
V gene: TRBV2

CDR3 DNA: TGCGCCAGCAGCCAACAGATTAACACTGAAGCTTTCTTT
CDR3 protein: CASSQQINTEAFF
clone size: .
D gene: .
J gene: TRBJ1-1
V gene: TRBV5-1

CDR3 DNA: TGTGCCAGCAGCCAGACTAGCGGTAGCACAGATACGCAGTATTTT
CDR3 protein: CASSQTSGSTDTQYF
clone size: once
D gene: TRBD2
J gene: TRBJ2-3
V gene: TRBV7-3

CDR3 DNA: TGTGCCAGCAGTGAAAACAGGGGGTTCTATGGCTACACCTTC
CDR3 protein: CASSENRGFYGYTF
clone size: .
D gene: TRBD1
J gene: TRBJ1-2
V gene: TRBV2

CDR3 DNA: TGTGCCAGCGTCCCGGTTAGCGGACTATACAATGAGCAGTTCTTC
CDR3 protein: CASVPVSGLYNEQFF
clone size: .
D gene: .
J gene: TRBJ2-1
V gene: TRBV6-4

CDR3 DNA: TGTGCCAGCAGTTCAGGACAGGGGGATGACATTCAGTACTTC
CDR3 protein: CASSSGQGDDIQYF
clone size: .
D gene: TRBD1
J gene: TRBJ2-4
V gene: TRBV28

CDR3 DNA: TGTGCCAGCACCCCCATCGGCTCTGGGGCCAACGTCCTGACTTTC
CDR3 protein: CASTPIGSGANVLTF
clone size: .
D gene: .
J gene: TRBJ2-6
V gene: TRBV14

CDR3 DNA: TGTGCCAGCAGCGGGGGAGGGACGAGGCGATACAATGAGCAGTTCTTC
CDR3 protein: CASSGGGTRRYNEQFF
clone size: .
D gene: TRBD2
J gene: TRBJ2-1
V gene: TRBV9

CDR3 DNA: TGTGCCAGCTCACCACTAGCTAGCGGGGAGCTGTTTTTT
CDR3 protein: CASSPLASGELFF
clone size: .
D gene: .
J gene: TRBJ2-2
V gene: TRBV18

CDR3 DNA: TGCGCCAGCAGCTTGGCCGGGGGTTACCGTGGCAGGGAGAACTCTGGGGCCAACGTCCTGACTTTC
CDR3 protein: CASSLAGGYRGRENSGANVLTF
clone size: .
D gene: .
J gene: TRBJ2-6
V gene: TRBV5-1

CDR3 DNA: TGTGCCACCAGCCGGGACAGGGGAGGGGAGACCCAGTACTTC
CDR3 protein: CATSRDRGGETQYF
clone size: .
D gene: TRBD1
J gene: TRBJ2-5
V gene: TRBV15

CDR3 DNA: TGTGCCAGCAGGGAGAGGACGGGATACGAGCAGTACTTC
CDR3 protein: CASRERTGYEQYF
clone size: .
D gene: .
J gene: TRBJ2-7
V gene: TRBV6-1

CDR3 DNA: TGCGCCAGCAGGTGGGCCCAAGGGAGTGGGGCCAACGTCCTGACTTTC
CDR3 protein: CASRWAQGSGANVLTF
clone size: .
D gene: .
J gene: TRBJ2-6
V gene: TRBV5-1

CDR3 DNA: TGCGCCAGCAGCCTAAGTCTGGATCAGCCCCAGCATTTT
CDR3 protein: CASSLSLDQPQHF
clone size: .
D gene: .
J gene: TRBJ1-5
V gene: TRBV5-1

CDR3 DNA: TGCGCCAGCAGCAATCAGGGCCGGAGCACTGAAGCTTTCTTT
CDR3 protein: CASSNQGRSTEAFF
clone size: .
D gene: .
J gene: TRBJ1-1
V gene: TRBV5-1

CDR3 DNA: TGTGCCAGCAGCGCTCGGGGGGGCAGGGTAGGGGGCACAGATACGCAGTATTTT
CDR3 protein: CASSARGGRVGGTDTQYF
clone size: few
D gene: TRBD2
J gene: TRBJ2-3
V gene: TRBV9

CDR3 DNA: TGTGCCAGCACCCAACCCAGGAGGGAGGAGACAGATACGCAGTATTTT
CDR3 protein: CASTQPRREETDTQYF
clone size: .
D gene: .
J gene: TRBJ2-3
V gene: TRBV6-6

CDR3 DNA: TGTGCCAGCTCCCGGGGTGGGGGCAATCAGCCCCAGCATTTT
CDR3 protein: CASSRGGGNQPQHF
clone size: .
D gene: .
J gene: TRBJ1-5
V gene: TRBV18

CDR3 DNA: TGTGCCAGCAGCTTGAGAGGGGGGGTCCCAAATCAGCCCCAGCATTTT
CDR3 protein: CASSLRGGVPNQPQHF
clone size: once
D gene: .
J gene: TRBJ1-5
V gene: TRBV5-6

CDR3 DNA: TGTGCCAGCAGTGACTCTTTTTTTCGAGGGTTAAATCCTCCCGGGGAGCTGTTTTTT
CDR3 protein: CASSDSFFRGLNPPGELFF
clone size: .
D gene: .
J gene: TRBJ2-2
V gene: TRBV6-4

CDR3 DNA: TGTGCCAATTCCGGGACTAGCGGGGAGACCCAGTACTTC
CDR3 protein: CANSGTSGETQYF
clone size: .
D gene: TRBD2
J gene: TRBJ2-5
V gene: TRBV6-1